This T cell receptor beta chain was obtained from a study of CD8+CD57+ T cells in acquired aplastic anemia. Overall study context: Healthy donor CD4+ samples were sequenced to a depth that averaged roughly 10 million reads.

Profiling that covered TCR beta VDJ and CDR3 relied on genomic DNA as its template. One entry per CDR3 protein results from TCRdb running MiXCR on the reads. The sample yields a few hundred thousand distinct CDR3 sequences, 65% to 80% seen once. Overall study results and limits: Roughly 28 was the count of CD8+ CDR3 sequences that patients shared with controls. For CD8+ Simpson's diversity, patients and controls showed no significant difference.

V shed 5 bases, J shed 6 bases, and the junction held 5 bases outside the gene matches. The CDR3 has 12 amino acids. The germline CDR1 and CDR2 sequences are DFQATT and SNEGSKA (reference sequence). This clonotype appeared many times. Its antigen is unknown. This clonotype originated in a human donor in good health, serving as a control. This chain links TRBV20-1 with TRBJ1-1; 8 bases map to TRBD1. Input material: sorted CD4+, CD8+, or CD8+CD57+ T cells (not recorded which) from PBMCs. In DNA form, the CDR3 reads TGCAGTGCTGCACAGGGGGAGGCTGAAGCTTTCTTT. Amino acid sequence: CSAAQGEAEAFF.